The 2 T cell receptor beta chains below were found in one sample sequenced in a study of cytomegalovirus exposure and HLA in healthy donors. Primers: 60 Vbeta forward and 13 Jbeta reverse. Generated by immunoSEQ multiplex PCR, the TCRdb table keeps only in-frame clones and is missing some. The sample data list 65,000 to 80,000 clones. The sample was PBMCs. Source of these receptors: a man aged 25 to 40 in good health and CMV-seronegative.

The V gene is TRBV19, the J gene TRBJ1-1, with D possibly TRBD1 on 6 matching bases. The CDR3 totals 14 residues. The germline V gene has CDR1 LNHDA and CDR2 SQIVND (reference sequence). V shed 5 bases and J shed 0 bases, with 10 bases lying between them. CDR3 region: CASSLTGLNTEAFF. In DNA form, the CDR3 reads TGTGCCAGTAGTTTGACAGGCCTGAACACTGAAGCTTTCTTT.

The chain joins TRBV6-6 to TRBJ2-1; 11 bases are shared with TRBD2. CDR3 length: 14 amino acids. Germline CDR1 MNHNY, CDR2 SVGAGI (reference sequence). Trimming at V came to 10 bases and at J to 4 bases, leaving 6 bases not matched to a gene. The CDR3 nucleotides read TGTGCCACGGAACTAGCGGGGGATTACAATGAGCAGTTCTTC. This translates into CATELAGDYNEQFF.